This is a list of T cell receptor beta chains from one sample in a study of neurological immune-mediated disorders. TCRdb processed the 5' RACE reads anew with MiXCR; each CDR3 protein has one entry. The sample lists about 50,000 distinct CDR3 sequences, 3% to 4% seen once, with 5.5% to 6.5% in the top ten. The material sequenced was PBMCs. Source of these receptors: a man aged 35 to 55 with multiple sclerosis. The CDR3 runs from the conserved cysteine through the conserved F or W. The D gene is left open where the match is weak. Size tells how often a clone was seen, or its class if it is expanded.

v_gene	j_gene	d_gene	abundance	CDR3aa	CDR3nt
TRBV7-2	TRBJ2-1	-	many	CASSLVKGVEQFF	TGTGCCAGCAGCTTAGTGAAAGGGGTTGAGCAGTTCTTC
TRBV2	TRBJ2-2	TRBD1	many	CASSLTGGMAGELFF	TGTGCCAGCAGCTTGACAGGGGGCATGGCCGGGGAGCTGTTTTTT
TRBV3-1	TRBJ1-4	TRBD1	many	CASSPTGAYEKLFF	TGTGCCAGCAGCCCAACAGGGGCATATGAAAAACTGTTTTTT
TRBV5-6	TRBJ2-3	TRBD1	many	CASSFPQGGTDTQYF	TGTGCCAGCAGCTTCCCCCAGGGGGGCACAGATACGCAGTATTTT
TRBV20-1	TRBJ2-7	-	many	CSASRLRGQGSSYEQYF	TGCAGTGCTTCTCGCCTAAGGGGCCAGGGGAGCTCCTACGAGCAGTACTTC
TRBV7-9	TRBJ1-3	-	many	CASSPGGAQGNTIYF	TGTGCCAGCTCACCCGGCGGGGCGCAGGGAAACACCATATATTTT
TRBV5-1	TRBJ2-7	TRBD1	many	CASSLYPGQTGVAYEQYF	TGCGCCAGCAGCTTGTACCCAGGACAGACAGGGGTCGCCTACGAGCAGTACTTC
TRBV20-1	TRBJ1-5	-	many	CSASAGTHNQPQHF	TGCAGTGCTAGCGCAGGTACCCACAATCAGCCCCAGCATTTT
TRBV20-1	TRBJ1-1	-	many	CSAAPRGGTEAFF	TGCAGTGCTGCACCGAGGGGGGGCACTGAAGCTTTCTTT
TRBV20-1	TRBJ2-3	-	many	CSARVTLTDTQYF	TGCAGTGCTAGAGTCACTTTGACAGATACGCAGTATTTT
TRBV5-1	TRBJ1-5	TRBD1	many	CASSLEGAPDQPQHF	TGCGCCAGCAGCTTGGAGGGGGCGCCGGATCAGCCCCAGCATTTT